These 15 T cell receptor beta chains originate from one sample sequenced in a study of human T cells and chemical hapten exposure. MiXCR, run by TCRdb on the RACE reads, gives a single entry per CDR3 protein. The sample includes about 14,000 distinct CDR3 sequences, less than 20% seen only once; the top ten take roughly 7.2%. Time point denoted: patch test 1, 2 weeks after DPC sensitization. The treatment denotes: therapeutic diphenylcyclopropenone sensitization with weekly scalp DPC. This material consisted of whole blood, taken in connection with sensitization to the hapten diphenylcyclopropenone (DPC). The source is a woman in her twenties or thirties with alopecia areata. Some clones in this sample may be carry-over from other donors' samples.

This clonotype appeared a few times. The J gene is TRBJ1-2, the V gene TRBV7-9; 9 nucleotides align to TRBD1. The CDR3 contains 17 residues. Trimming took 5 bases from V and 3 from J; bases not matched to a gene: 13. Germline V gives CDR1 SEHNR, CDR2 FQNEAQ (reference sequence). CDR3 nucleotide sequence: TGTGCCAGCAGCCCATCACCGGGACAGGGTTTATACTATGGCTACACCTTC. Translation: CASSPSPGQGLYYGYTF.

In this sample, this clonotype turned up many times. The chain employs TRBV11-2 and TRBJ2-5; 12 nucleotides agree with TRBD2. J gave up 5 bases and V 2 bases, and 9 bases lay outside the gene matches. Germline V gene sequence: CDR1 SGHAT, CDR2 FQNNGV. The CDR3 loop spans 17 amino acids. In DNA, the CDR3 is TGTGCCAGCAGCTTATTCAAGACTAGCGGGAGCGTCGAGACCCAGTACTTC. Translating gives CASSLFKTSGSVETQYF.

This chain uses TRBV4-2 with TRBJ2-7; 9 bases match TRBD1. The CDR3 runs to 14 residues. The V gene end was trimmed by 4 bases and the J gene end by 6 bases; junction bases not matched to a gene: 7. Germline values: CDR1 LGHNA, CDR2 YNFKEQ. This CDR3 reads CASSPRDREAEQYF. CDR3 sequence (DNA): TGTGCCAGCAGCCCGCGGGACAGGGAGGCCGAGCAGTACTTC.

The chain is built from TRBV7-9 and TRBJ2-1, with 7 nucleotides matching TRBD2. CDR1 is SEHNR and CDR2 is FQNEAQ in the germline V gene (reference sequence). With V trimmed by 1 base and J by 6 bases, 9 bases remained unmatched. CDR3 size: 16 residues. CDR3 sequence (DNA): TGTGCCAGCAGCTTAGACGGCGGGAGAGTGTCCAATGAGCAGTTCTTC. This sequence encodes CASSLDGGRVSNEQFF.

This clonotype is labeled as medium-sized. The chain joins TRBV2 to TRBJ1-5; D unclear. The CDR3 is 14 amino acids. The V gene lost 3 bases and the J gene lost 7 bases, with 13 bases spanning the gap. The V gene's germline CDR1 is SNHLY and CDR2 FYNNEI. The CDR3, as DNA: TGTGCCAGCAGTGAGGTTCGGGTTGGACAGCCCCAGCATTTT. Amino acids: CASSEVRVGQPQHF. Full variable domain (rest looked up from reference TRBV2 and TRBJ1-5): EPEVTQTPSHQVTQMGQEVILRCVPISNHLYFYWYRQILGQKVEFLVSFYNNEISEKSEIFDDQFSVERPDGSNFTLKIRSTKLEDSAMYFCASSEVRVGQPQHFGDGTRLSIL.

CDR3 residues: CSASEADTQYF. CDR3 DNA sequence: TGCAGTGCTAGTGAGGCAGATACGCAGTATTTT. The V gene is TRBV20-1, the J gene TRBJ2-3; unclear D gene. Germline V gene data show CDR1 as DFQATT and CDR2 as SNEGSKA (reference sequence). The CDR3 sequence is 11 residues long. Trimming shortened V by 3 bases and J by 4 bases, and 5 bases separated the two germline ends.

The sample holds many counts of this clonotype. The gene calls are TRBV3-1 and TRBJ2-3; D call uncertain. The length of the CDR3 is 12 residues. Trimming took 2 bases from V and 4 from J, leaving 4 bases between them. Germline V lookup: CDR1 LGHDT, CDR2 YNNKEL (reference sequence). Here the CDR3 reads CASSQSPDTQYF. Here the CDR3 DNA reads TGTGCCAGCAGCCAAAGCCCAGATACGCAGTATTTT.

In its sample, this clonotype ranks as medium-sized. The chain combines TRBV10-3 with TRBJ1-6, with D possibly being TRBD1 (6 bases). Trimming cost V 4 bases and J 10 bases, with 14 bases left between them. This CDR3 region has 14 residues. Germline CDR1 ENHRY, CDR2 SYGVKD. This chain's CDR3 is CAISGGGANSPLHF. In DNA form, the CDR3 reads TGTGCCATCAGTGGCGGGGGCGCGAACTCACCCCTCCACTTT.

About this clonotype: A much more abundant neighbour one base away suggests this may be a read error. Since no conserved phenylalanine or tryptophan closes the CDR3, a read error is the likely cause. The rearrangement uses TRBV6-6 and TRBJ2-3, with D maybe TRBD1 (6 bases). The CDR3 is 20 amino acids. Trimming stripped 5 bases from V and 1 base from J, with 28 bases between. Germline-derived CDR1 and CDR2 are MNHNY and SVGAGI (reference sequence). The CDR3 DNA follows: TGTGCCAGCAGTACCTTGACAGGAACCAAGATAGGGGTCCGCACAGATACGCAGTATTCT. Its translation is CASSTLTGTKIGVRTDTQYS.

This clonotype was detected ten times or more. This chain connects TRBV7-6 to TRBJ1-2; D possibly corresponds to TRBD1 (6 bases). The CDR3 is 13 residues long. Germline V CDR1 and CDR2: SGHVS, FNYEAQ. V was clipped by 2 bases and J by 6 bases, with 10 bases between them. The CDR3 coding sequence is TGTGCCAGCAGCTTACCAGGGGAGAATGGCTACACCTTC. Protein sequence: CASSLPGENGYTF. Complete variable domain (other parts from reference TRBV7-6 and TRBJ1-2): GAGVSQSPRYKVTKRGQDVALRCDPISGHVSLYWYRQALGQGPEFLTYFNYEAQQDKSGLPNDRFSAERPEGSISTLTIQRTEQRDSAMYRCASSLPGENGYTFGSGTRLTVV.

This clonotype occurred many times. The chain carries TRBV28 and TRBJ1-6; 7 bases match TRBD1. J gave up 8 bases and V 3 bases, and 7 bases lay outside the gene matches. The CDR3 runs 15 residues. Germline V gene lookup returns CDR1 MDHEN and CDR2 SYDVKM. The CDR3, as DNA: TGTGCCAGCAGTTTGGCAGGGGGACCATATTCACCCCTCCACTTT. Translation: CASSLAGGPYSPLHF. Combining the CDR3 with reference TRBV28 and TRBJ1-6 gives the whole variable domain DVKVTQSSRYLVKRTGEKVFLECVQDMDHENMFWYRQDPGLGLRLIYFSYDVKMKEKGDIPEGYSVSREKKERFSLILESASTNQTSMYLCASSLAGGPYSPLHFGNGTRLTVT.

CDR3 bases: TGCAGCGTTGAAGGGCCGTACGAGCAGTACGTC. Its protein product is CSVEGPYEQYV. The chain combines TRBV29-1 with TRBJ2-7, with unresolved D. Per the germline V gene, CDR1 is SQVTM and CDR2 is ANQGSEA. CDR3 length: 11 amino acids. Trimming took 1 base from V and 4 from J, leaving 5 bases between them.

This chain uses TRBV27 with TRBJ1-1; 9 nucleotides agree with TRBD1. Germline values: CDR1 MNHEY, CDR2 SMNVEV (reference sequence). This CDR3 spans 14 amino acids. The V and J ends lost 5 bases and 4 bases, in that order; junction bases with no gene match: 5. DNA of the CDR3: TGTGCCAGCAGTCGGGGACAGGGCGGCACTGAAGCTTTCTTT. It codes for CASSRGQGGTEAFF.

Sample share makes this clonotype medium-sized. The rearrangement joins TRBV6-1 to TRBJ1-6, with D maybe TRBD1 (5 bases). V gave up 7 bases and J gave up 10 bases, with 20 bases separating them. The CDR3 runs 15 residues. Germline CDR1 and CDR2: MNHNS and SASEGT. CDR3 sequence reads: CASIEMGQGWSPLHF. The DNA for the CDR3 is TGTGCCAGCATCGAAATGGGTCAGGGTTGGTCACCCCTCCACTTT.

This clonotype counts as medium-sized. The chain is built from TRBV7-7 and TRBJ2-2; no firm D call. The germline V gene has CDR1 SSHAT and CDR2 FNYEAQ (reference sequence). This CDR3 is built from 14 residues. V gave up 2 bases and J gave up 1 base, with 5 bases separating them. As DNA, the CDR3 is TGTGCCAGCAGCTTAAGACAGAACACCGGGGAGCTGTTTTTT. The encoded protein is CASSLRQNTGELFF. The whole variable domain, filled in from reference TRBV7-7 and TRBJ2-2, reads GAGVSQSPRYKVTKRGQDVTLRCDPISSHATLYWYQQALGQGPEFLTYFNYEAQPDKSGLPSDRFSAERPEGSISTLTIQRTEQRDSAMYRCASSLRQNTGELFFGEGSRLTVL.